This T cell receptor beta chain is drawn from a study of blood T cell repertoires in COVID-19. Overall study: From the United States, Italy and Spain came samples of acute and convalescent COVID-19. PBMCs, B-cell-depleted T cells, or T cells were the source of the cDNA or gDNA that made up the material.

As processed by the authors: Estimated nucleated cell counts came from reference gene primer amplification. Sequenced by immunoSEQ multiplex PCR; TCRdb stores in-frame clones only, minus some. V and J calls and clone size are given by that table; D and trimming were obtained from the DNA. The sample has just under 300,000 clones; more than 75% are singletons. With V trimmed by 2 bases and J by 2 bases, 5 bases remained unmatched. The CDR3 runs to 15 residues. From germline, CDR1 is SGHRS and CDR2 YFSETQ. The chain has TRBV5-1 and TRBJ2-3; 7 positions agree with TRBD2. This sequence was found in a man in his 70s with acute or convalescent COVID-19. The sample consisted of peripheral blood. The CDR3 here is CASSFGTTTTDTQYF. For the CDR3, the DNA is TGCGCCAGCAGCTTTGGGACTACCACCACAGATACGCAGTATTTT.